This entry concerns a single T cell receptor (beta chain). The antigen remains undetermined. This record belongs to a study of CD8+ T cells in alopecia areata. Isolation of CD4+ and CD8+ T cells from PBMCs was achieved by sorting. Extraction of RNA preceded its reverse transcription into cDNA, which served as the sequencing template. Profiled with immunoSEQ multiplex PCR; TCRdb holds only in-frame clones, not every one. The repertoire holds some 110,000 clones, with around 61% as singletons. The germline V gene encodes CDR1 SGHTA and CDR2 FQGNSA. The CDR3 runs to 14 residues. V dropped 4 bases and J dropped 5 bases, with 14 bases sitting between them. Study results and limitations: Especially in alopecia totalis/universalis, lesional scalp showed greater clonality than normal scalp did.

The sequence was collected from a human donor in good health. J is TRBJ1-1 and V is TRBV7-2, with D maybe TRBD1 (5 bases). Sequencing was performed on CD4+ T cells sorted from blood. DNA for the CDR3: TGTGCCAGCAGCTCTAGACTGGGGGAGACTGAAGCTTTCTTT. As protein: CASSSRLGETEAFF.